The following is a T cell receptor beta chain sequence with its context. Antigen: not known. This CDR3 is built from 13 residues. The germline V gene has CDR1 SQVTM and CDR2 ANQGSEA. The sample belongs to a study of chemoradiotherapy in HPV16-positive cancers. Findings and limits, study-wide: Candidate HPV-specific clones and E7-related TCR motifs grew in tumor during treatment.

Repeated repertoire sampling spanned the course of chemoradiotherapy. The data were produced by immunoSEQ multiplex PCR, yet TCRdb's version contains in-frame clones alone and is incomplete. The data hold 50,000 to 55,000 clones, with more than 90% observed a single time. The chain links TRBV29-1 to TRBJ2-5, with a weak D call TRBD2 (5 bases). The specimen was blood, collected from a patient who underwent chemoradiotherapy. The TCR was taken from a human donor with HPV-associated anogenital cancer. CDR3 sequence: CSIGLANGETQYF. The DNA of the CDR3 is TGCAGTATCGGGCTAGCCAATGGAGAGACCCAGTACTTC.